The 15 T cell receptor beta chains listed next were all sequenced from one sample in a study of blood T cell repertoires in COVID-19 (dated by TCRdb to 2018 to 2021). Libraries were prepared through the immunoSEQ multiplex PCR assay. The source is immuneACCESS, and TCRdb retained only in-frame sequences with V and J called. Part of the clones is not carried over; for the studies checked, unresolved V genes explain less than half of this, and the remainder is unexplained. In all, the sample holds 200,000 to 250,000 clones, and roughly 86% of those were seen once. The ten largest clones capture 5% to 7% of the sample. Sequenced sample: peripheral blood. The receptor source for this set is a woman of 80 years or more with COVID-19, enrolled during active disease.

V is TRBV3-1 (or the pseudogene TRBV3-2) and J is TRBJ1-1; D not certain. Germline CDR1 and CDR2: LGHDT and YNNKEL (reference sequence). This CDR3 comprises 14 residues. Deletions cut 3 bases from V and 1 base from J, with 9 bases between. The CDR3 DNA is TGTGCCAGCAGCCAGCTTACAGAGAACACTGAAGCTTTCTTT. Encoded protein: CASSQLTENTEAFF.

The V gene is TRBV6-7, the J gene TRBJ2-7; D is perhaps TRBD2 (5 bases). TRBV6-7 is marked as an open reading frame, function uncertain. V was pared by 0 bases and J by 6 bases, with 12 bases between. There are 14 residues in the CDR3. The CDR3 sequence is CASSYSKLGSEQYF. The DNA for the CDR3 is TGTGCCAGCAGTTACTCGAAATTAGGGAGCGAGCAGTACTTC.

The J gene is TRBJ2-1, the V gene TRBV18; TRBD1 matches at 7 bases. This CDR3 comprises 14 residues. The J segment lost 5 bases and the V segment lost 4 bases, leaving 5 bases of the junction unmatched. From germline, CDR1 is KGHSH and CDR2 LQKENI. Here the CDR3 DNA reads TGTGCCAGCTCACAGGACAGGTCTCACAATGAGCAGTTCTTC. It specifies CASSQDRSHNEQFF.

The chain carries TRBV6-6 and TRBJ1-2; 8 nucleotides match TRBD1. Looked up from germline, CDR1 is MNHNY and CDR2 is SVGAGI (reference sequence). This CDR3 comprises 14 residues. V shed 5 bases, J shed 4 bases, and the junction held 6 bases outside the gene matches. CDR3 DNA: TGTGCCAGCAGTCGGACAGGGTCCTCCTATGGCTACACCTTC. Protein sequence: CASSRTGSSYGYTF.

The chain employs TRBV6-5 and TRBJ1-1; 7 nucleotides match TRBD1. V lost 5 bases to trimming and J lost 1 base; unmatched junction nucleotides: 7. The germline V gene encodes CDR1 MNHEY and CDR2 SVGAGI. The length of the CDR3 is 15 residues. The CDR3 loop is CASSQQGYGNTEAFF. DNA for the CDR3: TGTGCCAGCAGTCAACAGGGGTATGGGAACACTGAAGCTTTCTTT.

The genes are TRBV6-4 and TRBJ2-7; 9 bases agree with TRBD1. The CDR3 has 15 amino acids. The ends lost 5 bases at V and 4 bases at J; junction bases unmatched: 9. CDR1 and CDR2 from the germline V gene are MRHNA and SNTAGT. The chain's CDR3 is CASSPGTGSRYEQYF. CDR3 DNA: TGTGCCAGCAGTCCAGGGACAGGGAGTCGATACGAGCAGTACTTC.

Details on this clone: Additional DNA sequences in this sample encode the identical CDR3. This sequence joins TRBV6-5 and TRBJ1-2; 7 bases are a match to TRBD1. V was clipped by 0 bases and J by 5 bases; unmatched bases: 0. This CDR3 contains 13 residues. Germline V gene sequence: CDR1 MNHEY, CDR2 SVGAGI. CDR3 nucleotide sequence: TGTGCCAGCAGTTACTCGACAGGGTATGGCTACACCTTC. Its protein product is CASSYSTGYGYTF.

The CDR3 protein is CASRETGGSWNTQYF. The DNA of the CDR3 is TGTGCCAGCAGAGAGACAGGGGGCTCATGGAATACGCAGTATTTT. The genes are TRBV2 and TRBJ2-3; 10 bases fit TRBD1. Germline V CDR1 and CDR2: SNHLY, FYNNEI. The V and J ends lost 6 bases and 7 bases, in that order; junction bases with no gene match: 10. This CDR3 region has 15 residues.

This rearrangement joins TRBV2 to TRBJ2-5; D is ambiguous. The CDR3 runs to 10 residues. Trimming took off 6 bases at V and 5 bases at J, with 4 bases between the two ends. Germline values: CDR1 SNHLY, CDR2 FYNNEI. As DNA, the CDR3 is TGTGCCAGCAGGAGTGAGACCCAGTACTTC. Translation: CASRSETQYF.

This clone was observed a single time. This chain uses TRBV10-2 with TRBJ2-7; tentatively, D is TRBD1 (6 bases). The CDR3 totals 15 residues. Germline V CDR1 and CDR2: WSHSY, SAAADI. Trimming pared 0 bases from V and 9 bases from J, leaving 18 bases between. DNA of the CDR3: TGCGCCAGCAGTGAGTCGGGGGCCCACTCCCTCGGGCAGTACTTC. This encodes CASSESGAHSLGQYF.

This rearrangement joins TRBV6-1 to TRBJ1-6; maybe TRBD1 (6 bases). Germline V gene lookup returns CDR1 MNHNS and CDR2 SASEGT. CDR3 length: 16 amino acids. V was clipped by 4 bases and J by 13 bases, with 23 bases between them. The CDR3 DNA follows: TGTGCCAGCAGTGTGACCACAGGGATTGGTAGAATTCCCCTCCACTTT. Amino acid sequence: CASSVTTGIGRIPLHF.

This CDR3 reads CASSSRGSGQFF. CDR3 DNA: TGTGCCAGCAGTTCAAGAGGGTCAGGGCAGTTCTTC. V is TRBV28 and J is TRBJ2-1; D may be TRBD2 (5 bases). The CDR3 totals 12 residues. Per germline, CDR1 MDHEN and CDR2 SYDVKM. Trimming took 4 bases from V and 12 from J, leaving 13 bases between them.

This sequence joins TRBV20-1 and TRBJ2-1; D gene unclear. CDR3 length: 10 amino acids. V lost 4 bases and J 11 bases, leaving 9 bases between the germline ends. Germline V CDR1 and CDR2: DFQATT, SNEGSKA (reference sequence). The CDR3 loop is CSAKSTKQFF. The CDR3 DNA follows: TGCAGTGCTAAGAGTACTAAGCAGTTCTTC.

Written as DNA, the CDR3 is TGCGCCAGCAGTTCCTCGGACAGTAACTATGGCTACACCTTC. Residues: CASSSSDSNYGYTF. The V call is TRBV5-1, the J call TRBJ1-2, with a weak D call TRBD1 (6 bases). V was clipped by 5 bases and J by 1 base, with 12 bases between them. Germline CDR1 SGHRS, CDR2 YFSETQ. The CDR3 totals 14 residues.

The chain joins TRBV29-1 to TRBJ1-5, with D perhaps TRBD1 (5 bases). Germline V gene data show CDR1 as SQVTM and CDR2 as ANQGSEA. The CDR3 is 12 amino acids. Trimming stripped 3 bases from V and 11 bases from J, with 14 bases between. The DNA of the CDR3 is TGCAGCGTTGAGGGCGGGACTGGGACCCAGCATTTT. It encodes CSVEGGTGTQHF. Using reference TRBV29-1 and TRBJ1-5 for the parts outside the CDR3, the full variable domain is SAVISQKPSRDICQRGTSLTIQCQVDSQVTMMFWYRQQPGQSLTLIATANQGSEATYESGFVIDKFPISRPNLTFSTLTVSNMSPEDSSIYLCSVEGGTGTQHFGDGTRLSIL.